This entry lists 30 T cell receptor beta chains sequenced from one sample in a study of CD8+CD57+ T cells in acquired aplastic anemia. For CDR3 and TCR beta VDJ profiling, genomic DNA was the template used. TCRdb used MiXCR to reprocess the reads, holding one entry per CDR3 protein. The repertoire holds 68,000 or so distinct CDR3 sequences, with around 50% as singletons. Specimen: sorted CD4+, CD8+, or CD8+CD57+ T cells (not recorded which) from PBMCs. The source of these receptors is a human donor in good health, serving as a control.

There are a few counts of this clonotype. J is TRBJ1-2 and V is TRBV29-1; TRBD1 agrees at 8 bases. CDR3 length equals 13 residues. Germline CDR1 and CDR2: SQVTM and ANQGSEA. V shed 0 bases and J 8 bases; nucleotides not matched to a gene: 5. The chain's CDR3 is CSVEDGQGAGYTF. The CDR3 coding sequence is TGCAGCGTTGAAGATGGGCAGGGGGCGGGCTACACCTTC.

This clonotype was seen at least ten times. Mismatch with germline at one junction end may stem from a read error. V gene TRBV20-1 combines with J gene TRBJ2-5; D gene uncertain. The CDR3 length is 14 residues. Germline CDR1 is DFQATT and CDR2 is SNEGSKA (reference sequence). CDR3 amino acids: CSARDRTAQETQYF. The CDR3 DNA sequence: TGCAGTGCCAGAGATAGAACAGCTCAAGAGACCCAGTACTTC.

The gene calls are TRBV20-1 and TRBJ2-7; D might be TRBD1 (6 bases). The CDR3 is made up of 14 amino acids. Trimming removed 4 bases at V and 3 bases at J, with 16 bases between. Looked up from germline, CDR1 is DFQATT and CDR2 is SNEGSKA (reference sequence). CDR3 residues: CSATGQTVGYEQYF. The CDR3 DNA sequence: TGCAGTGCTACTGGACAGACGGTTGGCTACGAGCAGTACTTC.

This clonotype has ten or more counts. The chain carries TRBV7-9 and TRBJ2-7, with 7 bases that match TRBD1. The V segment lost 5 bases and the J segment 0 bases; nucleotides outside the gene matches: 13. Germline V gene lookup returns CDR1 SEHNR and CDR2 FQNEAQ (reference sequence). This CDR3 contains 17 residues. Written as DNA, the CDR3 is TGTGCCAGCAGCGCCCGGGACAGTCCGGCGAGCTCCTACGAGCAGTACTTC. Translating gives CASSARDSPASSYEQYF.

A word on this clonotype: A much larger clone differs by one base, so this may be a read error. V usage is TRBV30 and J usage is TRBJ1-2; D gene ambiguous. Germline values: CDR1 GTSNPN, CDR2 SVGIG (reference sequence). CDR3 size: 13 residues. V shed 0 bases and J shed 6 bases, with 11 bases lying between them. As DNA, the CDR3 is TGTGCCTGGAGTGTCGGTTCAGTCCATGGCTACACCTTC. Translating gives CAWSVGSVHGYTF.

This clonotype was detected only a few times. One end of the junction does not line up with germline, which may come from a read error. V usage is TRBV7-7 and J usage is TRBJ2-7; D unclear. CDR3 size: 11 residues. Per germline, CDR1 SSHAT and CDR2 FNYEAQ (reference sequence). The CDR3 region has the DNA TGTGCTAGCAGACCTTGCTACGAGCAGTACTTC. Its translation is CASRPCYEQYF.

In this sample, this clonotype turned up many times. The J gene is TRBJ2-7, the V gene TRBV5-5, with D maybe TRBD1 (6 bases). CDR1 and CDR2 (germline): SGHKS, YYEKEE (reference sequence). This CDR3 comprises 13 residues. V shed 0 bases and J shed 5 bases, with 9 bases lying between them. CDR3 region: CASSLARGHEQYF. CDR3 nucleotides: TGTGCCAGCAGCTTGGCCAGGGGCCACGAGCAGTACTTC.

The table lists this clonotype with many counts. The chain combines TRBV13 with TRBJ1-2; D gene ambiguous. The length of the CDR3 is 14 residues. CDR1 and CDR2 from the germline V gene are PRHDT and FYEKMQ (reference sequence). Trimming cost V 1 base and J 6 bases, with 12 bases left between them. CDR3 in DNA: TGTGCCAGCAGCTTAGTAGCGTACGGGCATGGCTACACCTTC. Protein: CASSLVAYGHGYTF.

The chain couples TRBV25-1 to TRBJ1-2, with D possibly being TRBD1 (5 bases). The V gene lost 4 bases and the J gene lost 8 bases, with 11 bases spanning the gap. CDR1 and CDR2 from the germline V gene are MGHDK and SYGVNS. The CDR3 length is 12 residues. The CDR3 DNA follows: TGTGCCAGCAGTGGTCAGGGAAGCGGCTACACCTTC. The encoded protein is CASSGQGSGYTF.

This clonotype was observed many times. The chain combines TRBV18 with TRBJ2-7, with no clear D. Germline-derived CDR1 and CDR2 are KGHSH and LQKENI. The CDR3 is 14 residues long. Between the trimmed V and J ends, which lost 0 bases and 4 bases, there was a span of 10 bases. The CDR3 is CASSPPSGLYEQYF. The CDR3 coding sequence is TGTGCCAGCTCACCACCTTCAGGCCTTTACGAGCAGTACTTC. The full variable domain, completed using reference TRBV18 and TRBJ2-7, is NAGVMQNPRHLVRRRGQEARLRCSPMKGHSHVYWYRQLPEEGLKFMVYLQKENIIDESGMPKERFSAEFPKEGPSILRIQQVVRGDSAAYFCASSPPSGLYEQYFGPGTRLTVT.

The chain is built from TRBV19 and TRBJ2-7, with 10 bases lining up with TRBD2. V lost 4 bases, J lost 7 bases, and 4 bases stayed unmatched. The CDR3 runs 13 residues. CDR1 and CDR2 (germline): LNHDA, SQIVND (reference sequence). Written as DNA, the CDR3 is TGTGCCAGTAGTAAGGGACTAGCGTGGGAGCAGTACTTC. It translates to CASSKGLAWEQYF.

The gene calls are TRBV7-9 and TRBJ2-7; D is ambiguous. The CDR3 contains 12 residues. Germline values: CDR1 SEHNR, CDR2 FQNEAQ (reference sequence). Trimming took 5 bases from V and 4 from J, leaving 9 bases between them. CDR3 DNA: TGTGCCAGCAGCCCCAACCGTTACGAGCAGTACTTC. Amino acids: CASSPNRYEQYF. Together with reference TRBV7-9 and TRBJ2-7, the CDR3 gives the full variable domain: DTGVSQNPRHKITKRGQNVTFRCDPISEHNRLYWYRQTLGQGPEFLTYFQNEAQLEKSRLLSDRFSAERPKGSFSTLEIQRTEQGDSAMYLCASSPNRYEQYFGPGTRLTVT.

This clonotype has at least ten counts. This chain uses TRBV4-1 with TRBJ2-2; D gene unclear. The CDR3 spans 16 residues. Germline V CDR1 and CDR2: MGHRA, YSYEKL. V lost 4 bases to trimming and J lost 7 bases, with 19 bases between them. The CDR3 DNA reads TGCGCCAGCAGCCCCCTCGCTCATGGATCTGGCGGGGAGCTGTTTTTT. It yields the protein CASSPLAHGSGGELFF.

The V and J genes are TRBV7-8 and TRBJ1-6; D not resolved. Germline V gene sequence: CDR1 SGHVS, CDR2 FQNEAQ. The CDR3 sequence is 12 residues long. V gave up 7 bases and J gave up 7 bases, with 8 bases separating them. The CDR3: CASTGPNSPLHF. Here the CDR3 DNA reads TGTGCCAGCACCGGACCGAATTCACCCCTCCACTTT.

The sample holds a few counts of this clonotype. CDR3: CATSDGTDYEQYF. Written as DNA, the CDR3 is TGTGCCACTTCGGACGGGACAGATTACGAGCAGTACTTC. The chain joins TRBV15 to TRBJ2-7; TRBD1 matches at 7 bases. V lost 9 bases to trimming and J lost 4 bases; unmatched junction nucleotides: 9. The CDR3 has 13 residues. Looked up from germline, CDR1 is LNHNV and CDR2 is YYDKDF (reference sequence). The variable domain in full, completed from reference TRBV15 and TRBJ2-7, reads DAMVIQNPRYQVTQFGKPVTLSCSQTLNHNVMYWYQQKSSQAPKLLFHYYDKDFNNEADTPDNFQSRRPNTSFCFLDIRSPGLGDTAMYLCATSDGTDYEQYFGPGTRLTVT.

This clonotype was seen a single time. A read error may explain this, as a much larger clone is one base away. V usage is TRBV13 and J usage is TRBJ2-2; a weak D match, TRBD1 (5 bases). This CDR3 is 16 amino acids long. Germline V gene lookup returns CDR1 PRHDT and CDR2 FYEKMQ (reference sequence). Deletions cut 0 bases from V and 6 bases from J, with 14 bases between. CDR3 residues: CASSLGGPIEAGELFF. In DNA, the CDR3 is TGTGCCAGCAGCTTAGGGGGGCCGATTGAAGCCGGGGAGCTGTTTTTT. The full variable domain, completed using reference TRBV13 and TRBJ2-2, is AAGVIQSPRHLIKEKRETATLKCYPIPRHDTVYWYQQGPGQDPQFLISFYEKMQSDKGSIPDRFSAQQFSDYHSELNMSSLELGDSALYFCASSLGGPIEAGELFFGEGSRLTVL.

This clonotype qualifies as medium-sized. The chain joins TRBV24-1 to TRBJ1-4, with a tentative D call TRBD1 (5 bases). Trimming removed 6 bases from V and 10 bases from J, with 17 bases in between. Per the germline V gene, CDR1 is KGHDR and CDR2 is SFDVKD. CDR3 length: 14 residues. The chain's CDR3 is CATSSGTGSGKLFF. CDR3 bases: TGTGCCACCAGTTCCGGGACGGGGAGTGGAAAACTGTTTTTT.

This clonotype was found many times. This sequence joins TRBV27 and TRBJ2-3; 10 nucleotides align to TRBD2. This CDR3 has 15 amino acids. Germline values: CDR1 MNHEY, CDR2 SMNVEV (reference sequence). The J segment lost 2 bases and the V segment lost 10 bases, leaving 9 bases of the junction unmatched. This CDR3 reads CATGPGLAHTDTQYF. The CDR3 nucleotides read TGTGCCACCGGACCGGGACTAGCGCACACAGATACGCAGTATTTT.

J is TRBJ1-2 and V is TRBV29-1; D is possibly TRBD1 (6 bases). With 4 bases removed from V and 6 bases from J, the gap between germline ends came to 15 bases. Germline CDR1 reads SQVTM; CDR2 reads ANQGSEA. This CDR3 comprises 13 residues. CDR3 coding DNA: TGCAGCGTTGGAAGCACCCGGACAGATGGCTACACCTTC. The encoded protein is CSVGSTRTDGYTF.

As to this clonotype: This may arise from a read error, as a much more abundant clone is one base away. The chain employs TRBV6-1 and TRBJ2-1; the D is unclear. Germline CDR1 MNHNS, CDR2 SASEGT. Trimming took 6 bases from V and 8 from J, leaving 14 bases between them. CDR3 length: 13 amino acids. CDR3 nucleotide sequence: TGTGCCAGCAGCGCCCTTTTGAAGGATGAGCAGTTCTTC. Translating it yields CASSALLKDEQFF.

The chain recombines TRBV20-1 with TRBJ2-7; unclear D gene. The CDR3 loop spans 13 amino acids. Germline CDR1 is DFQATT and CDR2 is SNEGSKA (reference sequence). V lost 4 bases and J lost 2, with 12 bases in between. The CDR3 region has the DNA TGCAGTGCTACCCCGGAGTCGCCCTACGAGCAGTACTTC. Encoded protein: CSATPESPYEQYF.

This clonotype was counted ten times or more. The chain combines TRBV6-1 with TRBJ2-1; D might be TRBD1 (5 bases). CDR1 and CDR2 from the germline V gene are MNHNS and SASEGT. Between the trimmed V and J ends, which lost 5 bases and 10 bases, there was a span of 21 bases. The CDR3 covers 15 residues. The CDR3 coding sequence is TGTGCCAGCAGTCAAACCCCCGGCAGGGCTGGGGAGCAGTTCTTC. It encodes CASSQTPGRAGEQFF.

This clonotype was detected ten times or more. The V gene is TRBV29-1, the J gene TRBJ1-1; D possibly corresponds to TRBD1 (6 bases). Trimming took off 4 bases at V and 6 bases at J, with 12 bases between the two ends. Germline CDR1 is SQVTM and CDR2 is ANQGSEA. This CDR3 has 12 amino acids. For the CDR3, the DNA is TGCAGCGTTGTGGGGGGCCCCCCTGAAGCTTTCTTT. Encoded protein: CSVVGGPPEAFF.

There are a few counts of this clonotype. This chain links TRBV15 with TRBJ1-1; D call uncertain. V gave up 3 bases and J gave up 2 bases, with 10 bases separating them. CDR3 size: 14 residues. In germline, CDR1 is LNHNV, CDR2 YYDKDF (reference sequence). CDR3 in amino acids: CATSSQRDNTEAFF. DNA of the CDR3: TGTGCCACCAGCAGTCAGCGGGATAACACTGAAGCTTTCTTT.

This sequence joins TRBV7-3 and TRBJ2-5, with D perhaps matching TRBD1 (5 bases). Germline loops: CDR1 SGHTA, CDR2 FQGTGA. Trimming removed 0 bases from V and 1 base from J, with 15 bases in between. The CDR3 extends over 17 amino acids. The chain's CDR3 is CASSLTGRGWGQETQYF. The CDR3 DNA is TGTGCCAGCAGCTTAACGGGTAGGGGATGGGGCCAAGAGACCCAGTACTTC.

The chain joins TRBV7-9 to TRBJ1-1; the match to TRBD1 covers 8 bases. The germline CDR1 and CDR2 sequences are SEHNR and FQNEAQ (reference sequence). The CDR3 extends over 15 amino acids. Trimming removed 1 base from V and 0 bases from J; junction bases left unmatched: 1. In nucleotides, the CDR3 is TGTGCCAGCAGCTTAGGGACAGGGATGAACACTGAAGCTTTCTTT. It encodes CASSLGTGMNTEAFF.

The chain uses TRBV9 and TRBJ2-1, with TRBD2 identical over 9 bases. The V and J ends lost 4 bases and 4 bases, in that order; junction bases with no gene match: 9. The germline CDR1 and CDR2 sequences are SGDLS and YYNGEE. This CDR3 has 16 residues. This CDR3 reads CASSPGGAGGYNEQFF. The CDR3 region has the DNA TGTGCCAGCAGCCCCGGGGGAGCGGGAGGTTACAATGAGCAGTTCTTC.

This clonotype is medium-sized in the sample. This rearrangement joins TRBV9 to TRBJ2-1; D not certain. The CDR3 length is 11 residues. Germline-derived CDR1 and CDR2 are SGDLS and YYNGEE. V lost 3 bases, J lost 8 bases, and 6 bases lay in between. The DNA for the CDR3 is TGTGCCAGCAGCGGGACCCATGAGCAGTTCTTC. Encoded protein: CASSGTHEQFF.

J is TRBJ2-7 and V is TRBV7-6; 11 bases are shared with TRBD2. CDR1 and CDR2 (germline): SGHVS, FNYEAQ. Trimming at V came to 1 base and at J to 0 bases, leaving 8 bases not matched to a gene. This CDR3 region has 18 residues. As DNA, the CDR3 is TGTGCCAGCAGCTTAGTCCTAGCGGGAGGATGGGGCTCCTACGAGCAGTACTTC. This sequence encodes CASSLVLAGGWGSYEQYF.

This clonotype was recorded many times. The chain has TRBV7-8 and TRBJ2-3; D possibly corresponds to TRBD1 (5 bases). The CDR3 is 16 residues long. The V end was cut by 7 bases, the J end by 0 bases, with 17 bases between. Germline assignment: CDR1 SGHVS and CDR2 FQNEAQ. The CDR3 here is CASIQTTAVSTDTQYF. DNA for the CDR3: TGTGCCAGCATCCAAACGACAGCCGTTAGCACAGATACGCAGTATTTT.